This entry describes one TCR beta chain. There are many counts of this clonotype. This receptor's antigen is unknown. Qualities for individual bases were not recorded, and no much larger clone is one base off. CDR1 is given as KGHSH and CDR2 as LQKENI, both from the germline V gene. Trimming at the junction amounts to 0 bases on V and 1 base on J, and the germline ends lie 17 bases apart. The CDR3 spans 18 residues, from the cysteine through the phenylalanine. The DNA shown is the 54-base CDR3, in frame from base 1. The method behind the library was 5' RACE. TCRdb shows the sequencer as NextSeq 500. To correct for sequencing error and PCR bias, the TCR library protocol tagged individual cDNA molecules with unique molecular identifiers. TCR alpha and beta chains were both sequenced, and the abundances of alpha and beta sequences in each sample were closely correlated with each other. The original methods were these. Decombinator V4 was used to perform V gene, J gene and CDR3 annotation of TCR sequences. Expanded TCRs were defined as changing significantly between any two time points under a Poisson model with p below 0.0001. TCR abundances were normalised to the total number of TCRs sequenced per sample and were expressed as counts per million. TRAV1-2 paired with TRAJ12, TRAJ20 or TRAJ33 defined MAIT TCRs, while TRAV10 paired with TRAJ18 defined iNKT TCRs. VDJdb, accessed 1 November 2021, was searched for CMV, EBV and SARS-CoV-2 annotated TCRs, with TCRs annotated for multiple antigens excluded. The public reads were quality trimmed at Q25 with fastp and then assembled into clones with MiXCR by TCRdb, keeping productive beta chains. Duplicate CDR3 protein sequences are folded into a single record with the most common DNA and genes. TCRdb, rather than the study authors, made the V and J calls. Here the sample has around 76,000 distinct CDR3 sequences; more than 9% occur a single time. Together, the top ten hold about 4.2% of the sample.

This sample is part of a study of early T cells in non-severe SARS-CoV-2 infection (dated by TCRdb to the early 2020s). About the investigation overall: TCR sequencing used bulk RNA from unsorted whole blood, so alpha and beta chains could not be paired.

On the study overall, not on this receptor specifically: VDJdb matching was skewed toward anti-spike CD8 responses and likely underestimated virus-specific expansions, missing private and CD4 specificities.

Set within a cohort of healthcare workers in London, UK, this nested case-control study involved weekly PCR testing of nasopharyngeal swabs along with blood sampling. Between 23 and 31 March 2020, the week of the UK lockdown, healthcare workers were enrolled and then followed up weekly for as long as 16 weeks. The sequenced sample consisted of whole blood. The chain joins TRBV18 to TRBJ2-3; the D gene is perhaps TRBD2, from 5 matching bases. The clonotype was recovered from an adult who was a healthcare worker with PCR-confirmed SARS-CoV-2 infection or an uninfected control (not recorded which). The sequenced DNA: TGTGCCAGCTCACCACCAAATAACCCGGGAAGGCGCACAGATACGCAGTATTTT. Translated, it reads CASSPPNNPGRRTDTQYF. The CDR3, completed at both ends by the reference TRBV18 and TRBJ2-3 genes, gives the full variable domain NAGVMQNPRHLVRRRGQEARLRCSPMKGHSHVYWYRQLPEEGLKFMVYLQKENIIDESGMPKERFSAEFPKEGPSILRIQQVVRGDSAAYFCASSPPNNPGRRTDTQYFGPGTRLTVL.